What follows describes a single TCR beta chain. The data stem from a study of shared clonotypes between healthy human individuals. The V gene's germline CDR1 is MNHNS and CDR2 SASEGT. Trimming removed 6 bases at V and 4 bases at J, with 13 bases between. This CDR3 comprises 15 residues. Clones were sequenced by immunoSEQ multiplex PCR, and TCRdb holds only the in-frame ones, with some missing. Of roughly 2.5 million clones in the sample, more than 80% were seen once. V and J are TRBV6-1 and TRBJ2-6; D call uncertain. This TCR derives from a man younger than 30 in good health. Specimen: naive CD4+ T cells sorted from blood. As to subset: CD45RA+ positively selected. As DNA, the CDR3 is TGTGCCAGCAGGCCCAAAAGGCTCGGGGCCAACGTCCTGACTTTC. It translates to CASRPKRLGANVLTF.